This entry lists 28 T cell receptor beta chains sequenced from one sample in a study of Graves' ophthalmopathy and Graves' hyperthyroidism. Scientists amplified the TCR beta CDR3 regions from RNA transcripts. HTBI-primed RT-PCR formed the first round, and a multiplex PCR formed the second. TCRdb re-called the multiplex PCR reads through MiXCR, storing one row per CDR3 protein. The data contain almost 750,000 distinct CDR3 sequences, 40% of them singletons. The sample comprised peripheral blood. These receptors originate from an adult man with Graves' ophthalmopathy.

The V gene is TRBV7-9, the J gene TRBJ2-2; D is possibly TRBD1 (5 bases). The CDR3 sequence is 13 residues long. CDR1 SEHNR and CDR2 FQNEAQ come from the germline V gene (reference sequence). The CDR3 DNA reads TGTGCAGCAATCCAGGGGAACACCGGGGAGCTGTTTTTT. It encodes CAAIQGNTGELFF. The whole variable domain, filled in from reference TRBV7-9 and TRBJ2-2, reads DTGVSQNPRHKITKRGQNVTFRCDPISEHNRLYWYRQTLGQGPEFLTYFQNEAQLEKSRLLSDRFSAERPKGSFSTLEIQRTEQGDSAMYLCAAIQGNTGELFFGEGSRLTVL.

This clonotype was recorded many times. The V and J genes are TRBV10-3 and TRBJ1-1, with D possibly being TRBD1 (6 bases). Germline loops: CDR1 ENHRY, CDR2 SYGVKD. Trimming removed 10 bases at V and 6 bases at J, with 21 bases between. This CDR3 spans 14 amino acids. The CDR3 loop reads CASRTGQGIPEAFF. CDR3 in DNA: TGTGCCAGTAGGACGGGGCAGGGGATCCCTGAAGCTTTCTTT.

The chain links TRBV6-6 to TRBJ2-7; D might be TRBD2 (6 bases). V shed 5 bases and J shed 4 bases, with 15 bases lying between them. There are 14 residues in the CDR3. The germline V gene has CDR1 MNHNY and CDR2 SVGAGI (reference sequence). CDR3 nucleotide sequence: TGTGCCAGCAGTGCCCAATTTGGGGGGTACGAGCAGTACTTC. As protein: CASSAQFGGYEQYF.

The sample holds a few counts of this clonotype. The genes are TRBV7-9 and TRBJ1-6; no definite D call. Trimming took 3 bases from V and 3 from J, leaving 12 bases between them. The CDR3 extends over 16 amino acids. Germline V gene sequence: CDR1 SEHNR, CDR2 FQNEAQ (reference sequence). The CDR3 sequence is CASSLYGAGYNSPLHF. The CDR3 DNA sequence: TGTGCCAGCAGCTTGTATGGCGCAGGCTATAATTCACCCCTCCACTTT.

This clonotype was found a few times. The chain has TRBV20-1 and TRBJ1-5, with TRBD1 matching 9 bases. CDR1 and CDR2 from the germline V gene are DFQATT and SNEGSKA (reference sequence). This CDR3 spans 15 amino acids. After removal of 5 bases from V and 4 bases from J, the junction contained 9 bases not matched to a gene. The CDR3 DNA is TGCAGTGCTGCCGGGACAGGGAACTTTAATCAGCCCCAGCATTTT. It is translated as CSAAGTGNFNQPQHF.

This clonotype was recorded many times. The chain uses TRBV7-9 and TRBJ1-1; 8 nucleotides line up with TRBD1. V was clipped by 5 bases and J by 2 bases; unmatched bases: 10. CDR3 length: 16 residues. The germline V gene encodes CDR1 SEHNR and CDR2 FQNEAQ (reference sequence). The CDR3 loop is CASSPGTGSGNTEAFF. Written as DNA, the CDR3 is TGTGCCAGCAGCCCCGGGACAGGTTCGGGCAACACTGAAGCTTTCTTT.

Turning to this clonotype: This may arise from a read error, as a much more abundant clone is one base away. Without the conserved terminal phenylalanine or tryptophan, this CDR3 likely stems from a read error. The genes are TRBV7-9 and TRBJ2-2; D remains unclear. V was shortened by 6 bases and J by 2 bases, with 16 bases between the two germline ends. CDR3 length: 16 amino acids. Germline V CDR1 and CDR2: SEHNR, FQNEAQ (reference sequence). CDR3 amino acids: CASRPISALNTGELFS. CDR3 nucleotides: TGTGCCAGCAGACCCATTTCAGCCCTCAACACCGGGGAGCTGTTTTCT.

V and J are TRBV20-1 and TRBJ2-2; 8 bases are shared with TRBD2. Per the germline V gene, CDR1 is DFQATT and CDR2 is SNEGSKA (reference sequence). The CDR3 runs 13 residues. After removal of 3 bases from V and 6 bases from J, the junction contained 3 bases not matched to a gene. CDR3 in amino acids: CSASGRVPGELFF. For the CDR3, the DNA is TGCAGTGCTAGCGGGAGGGTCCCCGGGGAGCTGTTTTTT.

This chain uses TRBV12-5 with TRBJ2-7, with D maybe TRBD2 (5 bases). The CDR3 is 12 residues long. V was cut by 0 bases and J by 7 bases, with 7 bases left in between. Germline V lookup: CDR1 LGHNT, CDR2 FRNRAP. The CDR3 loop reads CASGLVGLEQYF. The CDR3 nucleotides are TGTGCTAGTGGTTTGGTAGGACTGGAGCAGTACTTC.

Concerning this clonotype: Germline is not matched at one junction end, which may reflect a read error. This chain connects TRBV11-2 to TRBJ2-5; TRBD2 aligns across 12 bases. Germline CDR1 reads SGHAT; CDR2 reads FQNNGV. The CDR3 contains 20 residues. The CDR3 loop is CASSSTRLAGALPRQETQDF. The CDR3 nucleotides read TGTGCCAGCAGCTCCACTCGACTAGCGGGGGCCCTACCGAGGCAAGAGACCCAGGACTTC.

In its sample, this clonotype was seen a few times. The chain couples TRBV20-1 to TRBJ2-7, with TRBD2 matching 10 bases. In germline, CDR1 is DFQATT, CDR2 SNEGSKA (reference sequence). The CDR3 extends over 14 amino acids. V lost 5 bases and J lost 3; bases outside the gene matches: 7. The CDR3 bases are TGCAGTGCTCCCCGACTAGCGGGCAACTACGAGCAGTACTTC. Translation gives CSAPRLAGNYEQYF.

On this clonotype: This may arise from a read error, as a much more abundant clone is one base away. The V and J genes are TRBV7-6 and TRBJ2-5, with TRBD2 identical over 9 bases. The V and J ends lost 0 bases and 1 base, in that order; junction bases with no gene match: 6. The CDR3 loop spans 17 amino acids. Germline V gene data show CDR1 as SGHVS and CDR2 as FNYEAQ. The CDR3 loop reads CASSLAPTSGFQETQYF. CDR3 DNA: TGTGCCAGCAGCTTAGCCCCAACTAGCGGGTTCCAAGAGACCCAGTACTTC.

This clonotype showed up just a few times. DNA for the CDR3: TGCAGTGCACCCCAAAGCGGGTCCACCGGGGAGCTGTTTTTT. Amino acids: CSAPQSGSTGELFF. The genes are TRBV20-1 and TRBJ2-2, with D perhaps TRBD2 (6 bases). The germline V and J ends were trimmed by 6 bases and 4 bases, with 15 bases remaining between them. This CDR3 has 14 residues. Germline V gene lookup returns CDR1 DFQATT and CDR2 SNEGSKA (reference sequence).

V is TRBV12-3 or TRBV12-4 and J is TRBJ1-1; 7 nucleotides line up with TRBD1. There are 15 residues in the CDR3. The V gene end was trimmed by 6 bases and the J gene end by 4 bases; junction bases not matched to a gene: 11. The DNA of the CDR3 is TGTGCCAGCAGCCAGGGAGACAGGGTGATCACTGAAGCTTTCTTT. Its translation: CASSQGDRVITEAFF.

This clonotype occurred many times. The chain carries TRBV29-1 and TRBJ1-2; TRBD1 agrees at 8 bases. The CDR3 totals 14 residues. Germline V gene lookup returns CDR1 SQVTM and CDR2 ANQGSEA. Unmatched junction bases numbered 7, after V lost 2 bases and J lost 5 bases. Written as DNA, the CDR3 is TGCAGCGTTGAATTAGGGACAGGCACTTATGGCTACACCTTC. It encodes CSVELGTGTYGYTF.

About this clonotype: The junction and the germline gene differ at one end; a read error may be behind it. The V gene is TRBV7-9, the J gene TRBJ2-7; D possibly corresponds to TRBD1 (7 bases). Germline CDR1 SEHNR, CDR2 FQNEAQ (reference sequence). The CDR3 is made up of 16 amino acids. CDR3 region: CASSQVEGAESGEQYF. The CDR3 DNA is TGCGCCAGCAGCCAAGTGGAGGGGGCAGAATCCGGCGAGCAGTACTTC. Full variable domain (missing parts from reference TRBV7-9 and TRBJ2-7): DTGVSQNPRHKITKRGQNVTFRCDPISEHNRLYWYRQTLGQGPEFLTYFQNEAQLEKSRLLSDRFSAERPKGSFSTLEIQRTEQGDSAMYLCASSQVEGAESGEQYFGPGTRLTVT.

This clonotype occurred many times. The chain is built from TRBV7-9 and TRBJ1-2; D remains unclear. This CDR3 region has 14 residues. V lost 3 bases, J lost 2 bases, and 10 bases lay in between. CDR1 and CDR2 (germline): SEHNR, FQNEAQ (reference sequence). CDR3 sequence (DNA): TGTGCCAGCAGCTTCCAGGTGCAAAACTATGGCTACACCTTC. Amino acid sequence: CASSFQVQNYGYTF.

This clonotype has only one observation. In DNA, the CDR3 is TGTGCCAGCAGTGATAGTGCCGGGGTCTATCGGACGTCCTACGAGCAGTACTTC. Its translation is CASSDSAGVYRTSYEQYF. V gene TRBV25-1 combines with J gene TRBJ2-7, with D maybe TRBD2 (5 bases). CDR3 length: 18 residues. From germline, CDR1 is MGHDK and CDR2 SYGVNS. Trimming took 3 bases from V and 1 from J, leaving 22 bases between them.

This sequence joins TRBV19 and TRBJ1-5; D is uncertain. The CDR3 totals 15 residues. Germline V CDR1 and CDR2: LNHDA, SQIVND (reference sequence). V shed 0 bases and J shed 6 bases, with 12 bases lying between them. CDR3: CASSIDPGRLQPQHF. DNA of the CDR3: TGTGCCAGTAGTATAGATCCGGGGAGACTTCAGCCCCAGCATTTT.

There are many counts of this clonotype. The rearrangement joins TRBV7-6 to TRBJ1-6; D not certain. Trimming shortened V by 1 base and J by 6 bases, and 7 bases separated the two germline ends. Germline assignment: CDR1 SGHVS and CDR2 FNYEAQ. The CDR3 contains 14 residues. This CDR3 is CASSLGYSNSPLHF. The CDR3 nucleotides read TGTGCCAGCAGCTTAGGGTACTCTAATTCACCCCTCCACTTT.

This clonotype was counted many times. The rearrangement links TRBV29-1 to TRBJ1-2; tentatively, D is TRBD1 (5 bases). Germline loops: CDR1 SQVTM, CDR2 ANQGSEA. With 0 bases removed from V and 7 bases from J, the gap between germline ends came to 12 bases. This CDR3 comprises 13 residues. The CDR3 reads CSVEDPGRSGYTF. The CDR3 DNA follows: TGCAGCGTTGAAGATCCGGGGCGCTCTGGCTACACCTTC.

V is TRBV6-5 and J is TRBJ2-5; 10 bases are shared with TRBD1. This CDR3 has 16 amino acids. The trim removed 5 bases at V and 5 bases at J, leaving 11 bases unmatched. The germline CDR1 and CDR2 sequences are MNHEY and SVGAGI. Here the CDR3 DNA reads TGTGCCAGCAGTGAAGGCGACAGGGGGCGCCGGGAGACCCAGTACTTC. Amino acids: CASSEGDRGRRETQYF.

V is TRBV12-3 or TRBV12-4 and J is TRBJ1-1; 9 bases map to TRBD1. The junction had 4 bases not matched to a gene; V was cut back by 6 bases and J by 11 bases. This CDR3 region has 11 residues. DNA for the CDR3: TGTGCCAGCAGCCGAGGACAGGGGGCTTTCTTT. This codes for CASSRGQGAFF.

This clonotype was observed a handful of times. It may be a read error: a sequence one base away is much more abundant. This CDR3 is CASSVNSQETQYF. Here the CDR3 DNA reads TGTGCCAGCAGCGTAAACAGCCAAGAGACCCAGTACTTC. This sequence joins TRBV9 and TRBJ2-5; D remains unclear. The CDR3 sequence is 13 residues long. Germline CDR1 is SGDLS and CDR2 is YYNGEE. The V end lost 1 base, the J end lost 1 base, and 5 bases lay between the germline ends. The full variable domain, completed using reference TRBV9 and TRBJ2-5, is DSGVTQTPKHLITATGQRVTLRCSPRSGDLSVYWYQQSLDQGLQFLIQYYNGEERAKGNILERFSAQQFPDLHSELNLSSLELGDSALYFCASSVNSQETQYFGPGTRLLVL.

The V call is TRBV20-1, the J call TRBJ2-7; D is undetermined. Trimming removed 1 base at V and 3 bases at J, with 10 bases between. Germline CDR1 DFQATT, CDR2 SNEGSKA (reference sequence). This CDR3 contains 13 residues. The DNA for the CDR3 is TGCAGTGCTAGAGCTTTTGACGGCTACGAGCAGTACTTC. It codes for CSARAFDGYEQYF.

The chain has TRBV7-6 and TRBJ2-3; unclear D gene. This CDR3 has 14 amino acids. V gave up 4 bases and J gave up 1 base, with 9 bases separating them. Germline CDR1 is SGHVS and CDR2 is FNYEAQ. CDR3 sequence reads: CASSSGVGTDTQYF. DNA for the CDR3: TGTGCCAGCAGCTCAGGAGTCGGCACAGATACGCAGTATTTT.

The genes are TRBV11-2 and TRBJ2-5, with D tentatively TRBD2 (5 bases). Trimming left V 5 bases short and J 9 bases short, with 13 bases between. CDR1 is SGHAT, CDR2 FQNNGV, per germline. The CDR3 extends over 12 amino acids. The CDR3 loop is CASSPRGQPQYF. For the CDR3, the DNA is TGTGCCAGCAGCCCCCGCGGGCAGCCCCAGTACTTC.

In the case of this clonotype: One end of the junction does not line up with germline, which may come from a read error. The chain employs TRBV24-1 and TRBJ2-2; perhaps D is TRBD1 or TRBD2 (5 bases each). CDR1 KGHDR and CDR2 SFDVKD come from the germline V gene. The CDR3 has 16 residues. This CDR3 reads CASSYSGQGNTGELFF. The CDR3 coding sequence is TGTGCCAGCAGTTACTCGGGGCAGGGGAACACCGGGGAGCTGTTTTTT.